This T cell receptor beta chain is drawn from a study of human T cells and chemical hapten exposure. Study-wide findings and caveats: After DPC sensitization, TCRs above 1 in 1000 frequency showed no change.

Note on this clonotype: What it binds is not known.

The library tagged individual cDNA molecules with unique molecular identifiers. MiXCR was run by TCRdb on the RACE reads, yielding one entry per CDR3 protein. The sample holds 65,000 to 100,000 distinct CDR3 sequences, 6.6% seen once. Indicated time point: patch test 2, 6 weeks after DPC sensitization. Treatment defined: therapeutic diphenylcyclopropenone sensitization with weekly scalp DPC. Only after blood had been drawn was each patch test applied. Alopecia patients, 18 to 70 years old and DPC-suitable, served as donors. This specimen consisted of whole blood, obtained in connection with sensitization to the hapten diphenylcyclopropenone (DPC). The sequence derives from a woman in her thirties with alopecia areata. Some clones in this sample may be carry-over from other donors' samples.

This CDR3 is CASSRLTGGFGTEAFF. The CDR3 coding sequence is TGTGCCAGCAGCCGGTTGACAGGGGGCTTTGGCACTGAAGCTTTCTTT. The genes are TRBV5-6 and TRBJ1-1, with 10 bases that match TRBD1. CDR3 length: 16 residues. Losses at the gene ends were 4 bases for V and 4 bases for J; bases not matched to a gene: 10. Germline CDR1 is SGHDT and CDR2 is YYEEEE.